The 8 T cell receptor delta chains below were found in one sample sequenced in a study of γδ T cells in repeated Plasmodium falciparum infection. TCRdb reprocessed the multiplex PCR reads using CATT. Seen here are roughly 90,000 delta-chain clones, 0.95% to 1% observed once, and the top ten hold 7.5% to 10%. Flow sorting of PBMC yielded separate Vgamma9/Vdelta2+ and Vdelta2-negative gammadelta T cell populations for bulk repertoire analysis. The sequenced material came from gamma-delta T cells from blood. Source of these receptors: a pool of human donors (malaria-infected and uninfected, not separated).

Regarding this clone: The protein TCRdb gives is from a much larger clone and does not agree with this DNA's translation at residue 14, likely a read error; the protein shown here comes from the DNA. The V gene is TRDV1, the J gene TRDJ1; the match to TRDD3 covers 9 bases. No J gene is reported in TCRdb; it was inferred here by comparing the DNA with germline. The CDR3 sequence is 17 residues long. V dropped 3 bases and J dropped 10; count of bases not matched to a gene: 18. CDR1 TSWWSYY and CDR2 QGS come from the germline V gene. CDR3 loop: CALGEPPGGLGPARLIF. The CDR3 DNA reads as TGTGCTCTTGGGGAGCCTCCTGGGGGATTGGGACCAGCTAGACTCATCTTT.

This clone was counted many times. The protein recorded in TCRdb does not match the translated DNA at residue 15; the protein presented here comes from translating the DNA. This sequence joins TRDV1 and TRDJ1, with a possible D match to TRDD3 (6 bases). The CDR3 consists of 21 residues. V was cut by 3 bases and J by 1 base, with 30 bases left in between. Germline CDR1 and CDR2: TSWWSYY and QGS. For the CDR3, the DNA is TGTGCTCTTGGGGACCCACCAGCTGGGGCCTCCCCTTGCCAGTGCACCGATAAACTCATCTTT. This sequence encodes CALGDPPAGASPCQCTDKLIF.

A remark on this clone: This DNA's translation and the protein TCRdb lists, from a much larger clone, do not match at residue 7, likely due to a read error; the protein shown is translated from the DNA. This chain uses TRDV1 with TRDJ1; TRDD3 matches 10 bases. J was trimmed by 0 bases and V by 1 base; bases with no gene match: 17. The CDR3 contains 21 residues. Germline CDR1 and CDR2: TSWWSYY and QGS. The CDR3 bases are TGTGCTCTTGGGGAACACCCCGCGGGCACTGGGGGATCCCTGTACACCGATAAACTCATCTTT. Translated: CALGEHPAGTGGSLYTDKLIF.

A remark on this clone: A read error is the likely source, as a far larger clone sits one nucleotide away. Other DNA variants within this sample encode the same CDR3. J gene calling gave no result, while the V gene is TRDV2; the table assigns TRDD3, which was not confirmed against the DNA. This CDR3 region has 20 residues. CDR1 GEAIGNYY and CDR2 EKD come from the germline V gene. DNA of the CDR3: TGTGCCTGTGACAAAACTGGGGGATATGACCCCTCCTGGGACACCCGACAGATGTTCTTC. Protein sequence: CACDKTGGYDPSWDTRQMFF.

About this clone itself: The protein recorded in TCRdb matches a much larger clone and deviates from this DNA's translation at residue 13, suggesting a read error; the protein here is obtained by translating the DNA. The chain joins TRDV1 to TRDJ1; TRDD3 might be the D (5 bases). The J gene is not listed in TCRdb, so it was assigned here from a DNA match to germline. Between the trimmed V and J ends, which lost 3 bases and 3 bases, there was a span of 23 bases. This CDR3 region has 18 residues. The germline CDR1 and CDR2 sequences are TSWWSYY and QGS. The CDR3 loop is CALGDLNWPHKYADKLIF. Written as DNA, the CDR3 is TGTGCTCTTGGGGATCTTAACTGGCCTCACAAGTACGCCGATAAACTCATCTTT.

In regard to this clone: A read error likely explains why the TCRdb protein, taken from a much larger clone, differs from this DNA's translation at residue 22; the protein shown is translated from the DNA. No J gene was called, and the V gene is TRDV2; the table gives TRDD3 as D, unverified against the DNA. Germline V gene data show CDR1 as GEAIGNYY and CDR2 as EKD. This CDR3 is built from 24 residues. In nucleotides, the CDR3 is TGTGCCTGTGACACCGTCCTACGGTCGGGAGAAACAGATAGAAGCTCCTGGGACACCCGACAGACGTTTTTC. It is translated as CACDTVLRSGETDRSSWDTRQTFF.

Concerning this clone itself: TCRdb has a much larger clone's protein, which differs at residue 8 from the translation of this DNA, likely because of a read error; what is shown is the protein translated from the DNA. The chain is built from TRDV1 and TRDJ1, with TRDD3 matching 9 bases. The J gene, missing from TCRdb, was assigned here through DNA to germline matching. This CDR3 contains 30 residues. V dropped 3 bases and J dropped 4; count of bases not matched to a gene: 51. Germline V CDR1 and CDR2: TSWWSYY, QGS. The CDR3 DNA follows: TGTGCTCTTGGGGAGATTGGCAGTCAAGATACCTTTCATTTCCTGTACCGGAGGATTTGGGGGATAACGTTACTCGATAAACTCATCTTT. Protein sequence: CALGEIGSQDTFHFLYRRIWGITLLDKLIF.

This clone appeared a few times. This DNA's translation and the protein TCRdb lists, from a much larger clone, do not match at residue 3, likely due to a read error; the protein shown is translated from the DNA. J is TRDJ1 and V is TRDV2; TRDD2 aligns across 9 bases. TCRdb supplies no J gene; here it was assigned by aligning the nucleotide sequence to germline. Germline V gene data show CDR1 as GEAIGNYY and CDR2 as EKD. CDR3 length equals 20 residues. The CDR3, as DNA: TGTGCCCGTGACAAGGCCTTCCTACCAACGGGGGTTCGGGGCACCGATAAACTCATCTTT. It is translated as CARDKAFLPTGVRGTDKLIF.